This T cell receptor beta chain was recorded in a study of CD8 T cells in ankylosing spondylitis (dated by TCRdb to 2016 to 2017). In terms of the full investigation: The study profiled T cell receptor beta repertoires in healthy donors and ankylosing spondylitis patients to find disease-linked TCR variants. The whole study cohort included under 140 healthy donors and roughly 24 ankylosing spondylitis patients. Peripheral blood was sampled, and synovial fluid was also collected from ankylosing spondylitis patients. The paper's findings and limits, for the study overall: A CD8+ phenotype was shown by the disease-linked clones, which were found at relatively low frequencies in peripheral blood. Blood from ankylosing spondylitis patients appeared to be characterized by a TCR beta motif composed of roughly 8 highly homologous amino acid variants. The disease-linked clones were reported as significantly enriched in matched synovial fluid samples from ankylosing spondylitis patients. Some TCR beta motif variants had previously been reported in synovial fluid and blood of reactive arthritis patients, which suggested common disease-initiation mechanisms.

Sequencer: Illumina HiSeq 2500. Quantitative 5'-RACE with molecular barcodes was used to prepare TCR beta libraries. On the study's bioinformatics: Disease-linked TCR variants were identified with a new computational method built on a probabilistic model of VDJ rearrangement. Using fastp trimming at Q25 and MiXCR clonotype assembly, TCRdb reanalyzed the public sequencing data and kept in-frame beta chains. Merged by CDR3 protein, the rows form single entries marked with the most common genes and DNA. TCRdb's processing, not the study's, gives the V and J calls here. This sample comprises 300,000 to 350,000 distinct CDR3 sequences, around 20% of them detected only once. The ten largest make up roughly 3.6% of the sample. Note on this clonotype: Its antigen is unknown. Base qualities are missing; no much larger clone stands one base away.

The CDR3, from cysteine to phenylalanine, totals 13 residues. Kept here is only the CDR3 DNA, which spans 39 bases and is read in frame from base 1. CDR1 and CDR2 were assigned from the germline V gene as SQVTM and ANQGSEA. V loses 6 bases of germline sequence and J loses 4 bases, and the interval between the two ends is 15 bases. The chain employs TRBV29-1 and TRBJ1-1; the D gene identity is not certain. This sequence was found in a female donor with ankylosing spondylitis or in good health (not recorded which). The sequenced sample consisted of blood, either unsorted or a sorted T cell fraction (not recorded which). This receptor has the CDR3 CSVQHSLGTEAFF. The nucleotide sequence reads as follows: TGCAGCGTCCAACACAGTTTGGGCACTGAAGCTTTCTTT.